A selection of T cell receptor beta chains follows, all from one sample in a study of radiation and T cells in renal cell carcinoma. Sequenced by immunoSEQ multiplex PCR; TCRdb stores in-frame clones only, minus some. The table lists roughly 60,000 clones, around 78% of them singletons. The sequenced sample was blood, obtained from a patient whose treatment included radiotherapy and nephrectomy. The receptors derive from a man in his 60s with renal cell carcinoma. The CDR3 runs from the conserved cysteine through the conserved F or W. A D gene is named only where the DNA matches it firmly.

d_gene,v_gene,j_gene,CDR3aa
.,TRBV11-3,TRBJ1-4,CASSLRGGDEKLFF
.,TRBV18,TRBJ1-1,CASSPQGNTEAFF
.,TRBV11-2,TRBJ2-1,CASSFALRSDEQFF
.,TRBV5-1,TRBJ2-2,CASSLMAGELFF
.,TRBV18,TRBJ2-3,CASSPRDTQYF
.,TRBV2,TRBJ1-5,CASSEDTANNQPQHF
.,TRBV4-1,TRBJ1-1,CASSQDPWTTYTEAFF
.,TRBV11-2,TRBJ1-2,CASSSPRGRYGYTF
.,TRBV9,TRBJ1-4,CASSAGSNEKLFF
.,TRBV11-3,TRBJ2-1,CASSLEKRNEQFF
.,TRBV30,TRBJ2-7,CAWSVPRPGYEQYF
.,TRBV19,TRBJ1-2,CASSIGQGLGYGYTF
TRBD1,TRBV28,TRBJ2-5,CASSLGTGETQYF
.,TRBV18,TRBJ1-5,CASSNGGNNQPQHF
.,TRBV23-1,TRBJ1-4,CASSQFSQVPATNEKLFF
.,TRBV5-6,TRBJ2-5,CASSFGQGLETQYF
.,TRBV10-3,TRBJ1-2,CAISEVNYGYTF
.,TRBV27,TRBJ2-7,CASNWFRETAPLGYEQYF
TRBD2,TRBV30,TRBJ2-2,CAWRRLAGAVGTGELFF
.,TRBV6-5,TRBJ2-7,CASSDSSYEQYF
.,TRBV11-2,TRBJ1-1,CASSLTERVAFF
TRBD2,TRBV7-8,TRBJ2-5,CASSLARLAGGQETQYF
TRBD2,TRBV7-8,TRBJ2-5,CASSLAPFGTSGESERETQYF
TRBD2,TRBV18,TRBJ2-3,CASSLLAGVTDTQYF
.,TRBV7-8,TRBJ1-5,CASSSRRINQPQHF
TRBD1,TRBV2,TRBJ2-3,CASRRDRASADTQYF
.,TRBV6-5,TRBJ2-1,CASSQSSLRHPEQFF
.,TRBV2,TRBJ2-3,CASSLDPTDTQYF
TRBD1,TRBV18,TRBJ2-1,CASSPGQVSNEQFF
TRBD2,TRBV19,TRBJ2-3,CASSIDAWGTSGSTDTQYF
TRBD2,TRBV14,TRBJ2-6,CASRPGRGSGANVLTF
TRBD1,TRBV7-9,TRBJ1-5,CASSAITDRFEYSNQPQHF
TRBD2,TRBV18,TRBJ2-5,CASSPGLAGQETQYF
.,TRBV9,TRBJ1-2,CASGQTDYGYTF
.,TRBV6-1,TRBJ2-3,CASSASARTDTQYF
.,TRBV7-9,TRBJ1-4,CASSLGAGAGDEKLFF
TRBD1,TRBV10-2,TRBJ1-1,CASSDLGQGPMNTEAFF